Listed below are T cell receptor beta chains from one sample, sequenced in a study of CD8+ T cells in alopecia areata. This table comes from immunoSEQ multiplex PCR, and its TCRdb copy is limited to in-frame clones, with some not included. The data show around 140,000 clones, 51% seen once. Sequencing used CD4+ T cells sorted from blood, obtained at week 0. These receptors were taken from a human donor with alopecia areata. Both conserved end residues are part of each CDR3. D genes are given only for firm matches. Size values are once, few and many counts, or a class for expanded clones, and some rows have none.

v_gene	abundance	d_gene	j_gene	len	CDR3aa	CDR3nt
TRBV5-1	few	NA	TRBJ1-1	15	CASSLVRGLNTEAFF	TGCGCCAGCAGCTTGGTACGAGGACTGAACACTGAAGCTTTCTTT
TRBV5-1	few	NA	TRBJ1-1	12	CASRSGEGEAFF	TGCGCGAGCAGGTCAGGTGAAGGTGAAGCTTTCTTT
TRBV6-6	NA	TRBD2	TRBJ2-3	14	CASRTSGGTDTQYF	TGTGCCAGCAGAACTAGCGGGGGCACAGATACGCAGTATTTT
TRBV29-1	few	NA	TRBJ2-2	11	CSVQNTGELFF	TGCAGCGTCCAGAACACCGGGGAGCTGTTTTTT
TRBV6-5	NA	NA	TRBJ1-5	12	CASSSWAEPQHF	TGTGCCAGCAGTTCCTGGGCGGAACCCCAGCATTTT
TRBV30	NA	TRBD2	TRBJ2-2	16	CAWSVLAGVRTGELFF	TGTGCCTGGAGTGTTCTAGCGGGAGTCCGGACCGGGGAGCTGTTTTTT
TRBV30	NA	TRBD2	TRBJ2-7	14	CAWSSGTSGYEQYF	TGTGCCTGGAGTTCCGGGACTAGCGGATACGAGCAGTACTTC
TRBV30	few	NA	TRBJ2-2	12	CAWSWRTGELFF	TGTGCCTGGAGTTGGCGCACCGGGGAGCTGTTTTTT
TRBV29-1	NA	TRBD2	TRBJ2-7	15	CSVERSSGTEYEQYF	TGCAGCGTTGAACGGTCTAGCGGGACAGAGTACGAGCAGTACTTC
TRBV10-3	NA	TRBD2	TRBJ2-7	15	CAISEGLAGTYEQYF	TGTGCCATCAGTGAAGGACTAGCGGGGACGTACGAGCAGTACTTC
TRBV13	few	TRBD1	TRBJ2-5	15	CASTDWGRGPETQYF	TGTGCCAGCACCGACTGGGGCAGGGGGCCAGAGACCCAGTACTTC
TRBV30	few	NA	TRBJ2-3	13	CAWSSRPTDTQYF	TGTGCCTGGAGTTCTCGGCCCACAGATACGCAGTATTTT
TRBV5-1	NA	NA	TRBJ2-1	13	CASSLEAGSAQFF	TGCGCCAGCAGCTTGGAGGCAGGGTCAGCGCAGTTCTTC
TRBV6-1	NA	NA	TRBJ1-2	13	CASFTGANYGYTF	TGTGCCAGCTTTACAGGAGCTAACTATGGCTACACCTTC
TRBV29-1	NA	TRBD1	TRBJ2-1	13	CSVTGQGVPEQFF	TGCAGCGTTACGGGACAGGGTGTACCTGAGCAGTTCTTC
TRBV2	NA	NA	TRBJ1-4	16	CASSVRLRGVSEKLFF	TGTGCCAGCAGCGTCCGGTTGAGAGGGGTTAGTGAAAAACTGTTTTTT
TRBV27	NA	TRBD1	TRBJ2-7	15	CASRTDRGYTYEQYF	TGTGCCAGCAGAACCGACAGGGGTTACACCTACGAGCAGTACTTC
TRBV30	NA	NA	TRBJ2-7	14	CAWTRNRQSHEQYF	TGTGCCTGGACCAGAAATCGGCAGTCCCACGAGCAGTACTTC
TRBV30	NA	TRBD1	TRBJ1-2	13	CAWSEGQLYGYTF	TGTGCCTGGAGTGAGGGACAGCTCTATGGCTACACCTTC
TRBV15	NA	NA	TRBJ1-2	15	CATSRQVGPWYGYTF	TGTGCCACCAGCCGCCAGGTCGGCCCCTGGTATGGCTACACCTTC
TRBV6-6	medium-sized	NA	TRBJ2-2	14	CASSRGDGTGELFF	TGTGCCAGCAGTCGGGGTGATGGCACCGGGGAGCTGTTTTTT
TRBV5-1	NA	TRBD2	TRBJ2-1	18	CASSSGLAAIQTYNEQFF	TGCGCCAGCAGCTCGGGACTAGCGGCTATTCAAACCTACAATGAGCAGTTCTTC
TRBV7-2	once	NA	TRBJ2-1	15	CASSLFRGVSNEQFF	TGTGCCAGCAGCTTATTTAGAGGGGTGTCCAATGAGCAGTTCTTC
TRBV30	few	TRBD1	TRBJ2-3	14	CAWEGGQGPDTQYF	TGTGCCTGGGAGGGTGGACAGGGGCCTGATACGCAGTATTTT
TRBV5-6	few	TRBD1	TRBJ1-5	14	CASSTDRGGQPQHF	TGTGCCAGCAGCACGGACAGGGGGGGTCAGCCCCAGCATTTT
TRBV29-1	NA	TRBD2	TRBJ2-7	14	CSVEVSGSNSEQYF	TGCAGCGTTGAAGTTAGCGGGAGTAACTCCGAGCAGTACTTC
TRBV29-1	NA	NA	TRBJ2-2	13	CSARTASTGELFF	TGCAGCGCGAGGACAGCAAGCACCGGGGAGCTGTTTTTT
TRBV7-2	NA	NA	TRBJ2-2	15	CASSLQPPPTGELFF	TGTGCCAGCAGCTTACAACCGCCCCCCACCGGGGAGCTGTTTTTT
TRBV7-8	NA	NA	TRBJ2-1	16	CASSLGGSSSYNEQFF	TGTGCCAGCAGCTTAGGGGGGTCCAGCTCCTACAATGAGCAGTTCTTC
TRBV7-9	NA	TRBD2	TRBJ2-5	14	CASSRLAGVETQYF	TGTGCCAGCAGCCGACTAGCGGGGGTAGAGACCCAGTACTTC
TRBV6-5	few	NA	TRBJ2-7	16	CASSYSRGGRGGEQYF	TGTGCCAGCAGTTACTCGAGGGGCGGTAGAGGCGGCGAGCAGTACTTC
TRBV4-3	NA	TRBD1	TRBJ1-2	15	CASSQGGTGVTFYTF	TGCGCCAGCAGCCAAGGAGGGACAGGGGTAACGTTCTACACCTTC
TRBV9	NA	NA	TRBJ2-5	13	CASSGTGMETQYF	TGTGCCAGCAGCGGAACAGGGATGGAGACCCAGTACTTC
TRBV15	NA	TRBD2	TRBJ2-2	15	CATSRTSGFSGELFF	TGTGCCACCAGCAGGACTAGCGGGTTTTCCGGGGAGCTGTTTTTT
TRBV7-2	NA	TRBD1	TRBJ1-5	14	CASSSQGGNQPQHF	TGTGCCAGCAGCTCACAGGGGGGAAATCAGCCCCAGCATTTT
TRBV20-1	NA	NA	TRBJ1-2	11	CSAPGRVGYTF	TGCAGTGCTCCAGGACGGGTCGGCTACACCTTC
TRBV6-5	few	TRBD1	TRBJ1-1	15	CASSYSGRGSPEAFF	TGTGCCAGCAGTTACTCCGGCAGGGGGTCTCCTGAAGCTTTCTTT
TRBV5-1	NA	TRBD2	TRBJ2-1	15	CASSLGSGSVSEQFF	TGCGCCAGCAGCTTGGGTAGCGGGAGTGTTAGTGAGCAGTTCTTC
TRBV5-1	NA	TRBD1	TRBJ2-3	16	CASSLGTGGNSDTQYF	TGCGCCAGCAGCTTGGGGACAGGGGGCAATTCAGATACGCAGTATTTT
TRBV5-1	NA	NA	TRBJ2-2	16	CASSFTVAGQPGELFF	TGCGCCAGCAGCTTTACAGTAGCAGGACAACCCGGGGAGCTGTTTTTT
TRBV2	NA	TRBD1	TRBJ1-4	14	CASSAGTGLEKLFF	TGTGCCAGCAGTGCCGGGACAGGTCTGGAAAAACTGTTTTTT
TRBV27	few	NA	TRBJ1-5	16	CASSRKAGAQLTPQHF	TGTGCCAGCAGTCGTAAGGCTGGGGCGCAGTTAACGCCCCAGCATTTT